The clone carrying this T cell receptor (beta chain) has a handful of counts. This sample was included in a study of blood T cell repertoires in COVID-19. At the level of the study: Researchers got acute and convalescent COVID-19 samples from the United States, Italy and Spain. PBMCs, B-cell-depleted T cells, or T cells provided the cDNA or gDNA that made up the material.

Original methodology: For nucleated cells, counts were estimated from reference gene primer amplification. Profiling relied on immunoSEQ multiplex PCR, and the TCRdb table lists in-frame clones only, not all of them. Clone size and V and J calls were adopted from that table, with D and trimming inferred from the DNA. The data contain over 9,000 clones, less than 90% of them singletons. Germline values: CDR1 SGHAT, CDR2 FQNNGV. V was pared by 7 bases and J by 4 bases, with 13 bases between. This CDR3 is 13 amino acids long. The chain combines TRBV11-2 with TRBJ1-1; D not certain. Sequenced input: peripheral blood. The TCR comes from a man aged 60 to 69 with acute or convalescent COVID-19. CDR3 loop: CASTRARATEAFF. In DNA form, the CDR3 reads TGTGCCAGCACGAGGGCTCGTGCCACTGAAGCTTTCTTT.